The next 11 T cell receptor beta chains were all read from a single sample in a study of Graves' ophthalmopathy and Graves' hyperthyroidism. Amplification targeted the TCR beta CDR3 regions, with RNA transcripts as the source material. HTBI-primed RT-PCR formed the first round, and a multiplex PCR formed the second. From the multiplex PCR reads, TCRdb called clonotypes with MiXCR, one entry per CDR3 protein. The sample yields roughly 410,000 distinct CDR3 sequences, less than 20% seen once. The sample consisted of peripheral blood. The source of these receptors is a woman aged 18-35 years with stable Graves' hyperthyroidism.

This clonotype has at least ten counts. The rearrangement uses TRBV2 and TRBJ2-5; D possibly corresponds to TRBD2 (6 bases). CDR3 size: 13 residues. Trimming took 10 bases from V and 2 from J, leaving 14 bases between them. Germline-derived CDR1 and CDR2 are SNHLY and FYNNEI. In nucleotides, the CDR3 is TGTGCCACCGCCGGGGGACCTCAAGAGACCCAGTACTTC. Translating gives CATAGGPQETQYF.

This clonotype has a count of ten or more. The chain joins TRBV20-1 to TRBJ1-1, with 7 positions matching TRBD1. Looked up from germline, CDR1 is DFQATT and CDR2 is SNEGSKA (reference sequence). The V gene end was trimmed by 3 bases and the J gene end by 8 bases; junction bases not matched to a gene: 6. This CDR3 spans 12 amino acids. CDR3 coding DNA: TGCAGTGCTAGTGGATGGACAGGCGAAGCTTTCTTT. Translation gives CSASGWTGEAFF.

About this clonotype: This may be a read error, as it is one base from a much larger clone. The chain employs TRBV25-1 and TRBJ1-1; no clear D. This CDR3 region has 15 residues. Germline lookup yields CDR1 MGHDK and CDR2 SYGVNS. The DNA of the CDR3 is TGTGCCAGCAGTGAATTTGAGGGTAATTTCACTGAAGCTTGCTTT. Amino acids: CASSEFEGNFTEACF.

This clonotype was detected only a few times. This chain connects TRBV12-3 or TRBV12-4 to TRBJ2-7; D perhaps matches TRBD2 (5 bases). V lost 2 bases, J lost 9 bases, and 11 bases lay in between. There are 12 residues in the CDR3. The CDR3 DNA follows: TGTGCCAGCAGTTTATTGACGGGGAGGCAGTACTTC. Its translation is CASSLLTGRQYF.

This clonotype was seen many times. A much more abundant neighbour one base away suggests this may be a read error. This rearrangement joins TRBV12-3 or TRBV12-4 to TRBJ2-7; 10 positions agree with TRBD1. The trim removed 5 bases at V and 6 bases at J, leaving 7 bases unmatched. This CDR3 has 14 amino acids. The CDR3 region is CASSEGQGTCEQYF. The CDR3 nucleotides are TGTGCCAGCAGTGAGGGACAGGGGACCTGCGAGCAGTACTTC.

This clonotype was recorded at least ten times. The chain links TRBV12-5 to TRBJ1-3; D gene unclear. Germline V CDR1 and CDR2: LGHNT, FRNRAP. With 0 bases removed from V and 4 bases from J, the gap between germline ends came to 7 bases. This CDR3 has 14 amino acids. CDR3 region: CASGLVSLGNTIYF. The CDR3 coding sequence is TGTGCTAGTGGTTTGGTGTCTCTGGGAAACACCATATATTTT.

The J gene is TRBJ2-5, the V gene TRBV19; a possible D gene is TRBD1 (6 bases). Germline CDR1 and CDR2: LNHDA and SQIVND (reference sequence). The CDR3 contains 14 residues. The V end lost 6 bases, the J end lost 5 bases, and 16 bases lay between the germline ends. As DNA, the CDR3 is TGTGCCAGTAGACGAGGCGGTCAGGGGGAGACCCAGTACTTC. Translating gives CASRRGGQGETQYF.

This clonotype was found many times. The chain is built from TRBV5-1 and TRBJ1-6, with no clear D. V lost 0 bases and J lost 10, with 8 bases in between. The germline CDR1 and CDR2 sequences are SGHRS and YFSETQ. CDR3 length: 13 amino acids. CDR3 protein: CASSLGHLSPLHF. The DNA of the CDR3 is TGCGCCAGCAGCTTGGGACATCTATCACCCCTCCACTTT. The complete variable domain, with remaining parts taken from reference TRBV5-1 and TRBJ1-6, reads KAGVTQTPRYLIKTRGQQVTLSCSPISGHRSVSWYQQTPGQGLQFLFEYFSETQRNKGNFPGRFSGRQFSNSRSEMNVSTLELGDSALYLCASSLGHLSPLHFGNGTRLTVT.

In its sample, this clonotype was seen many times. V is TRBV5-6 and J is TRBJ2-7, with 10 bases that match TRBD1. CDR3 length equals 14 residues. CDR1 and CDR2 from the germline V gene are SGHDT and YYEEEE. Trimming removed 2 bases from V and 3 bases from J; junction bases left unmatched: 2. CDR3 in DNA: TGTGCCAGCAGCTTCGGGACAGGGGTCTACGAGCAGTACTTC. Its translation: CASSFGTGVYEQYF.

The chain couples TRBV7-2 to TRBJ2-2; tentatively, D is TRBD1 (6 bases). CDR3 length equals 14 residues. CDR1 SGHTA and CDR2 FQGNSA come from the germline V gene. Trimming took 4 bases from V and 3 from J, leaving 9 bases between them. The CDR3, as DNA: TGTGCCAGCAGCTCTACAGGGTACACCGGGGAGCTGTTTTTT. Translation gives CASSSTGYTGELFF.

The sample holds many counts of this clonotype. The J gene is TRBJ1-5, the V gene TRBV24-1; TRBD1 might be the D (5 bases). Germline V lookup: CDR1 KGHDR, CDR2 SFDVKD. There are 13 residues in the CDR3. Trimming removed 4 bases at V and 6 bases at J, with 9 bases between. This CDR3 reads CATSDRVLQPQHF. DNA for the CDR3: TGTGCCACCAGTGACAGGGTCCTTCAGCCCCAGCATTTT.